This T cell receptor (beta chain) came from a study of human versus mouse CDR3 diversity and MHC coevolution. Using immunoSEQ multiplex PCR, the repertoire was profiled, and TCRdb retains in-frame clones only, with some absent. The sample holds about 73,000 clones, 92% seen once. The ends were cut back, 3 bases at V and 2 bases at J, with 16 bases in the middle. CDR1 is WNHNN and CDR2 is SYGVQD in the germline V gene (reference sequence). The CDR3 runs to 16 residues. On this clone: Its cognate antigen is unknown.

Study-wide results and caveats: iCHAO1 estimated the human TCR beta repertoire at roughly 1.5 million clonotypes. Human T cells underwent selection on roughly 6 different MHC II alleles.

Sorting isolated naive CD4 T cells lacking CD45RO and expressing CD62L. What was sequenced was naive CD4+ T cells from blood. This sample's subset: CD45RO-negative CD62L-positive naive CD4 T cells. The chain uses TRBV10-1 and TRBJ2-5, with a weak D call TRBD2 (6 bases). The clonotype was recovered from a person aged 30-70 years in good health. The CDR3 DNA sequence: TGCGCCAGCAGTGATCGTCAGTTAGCGGAGCAAGAGACCCAGTACTTC. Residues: CASSDRQLAEQETQYF.